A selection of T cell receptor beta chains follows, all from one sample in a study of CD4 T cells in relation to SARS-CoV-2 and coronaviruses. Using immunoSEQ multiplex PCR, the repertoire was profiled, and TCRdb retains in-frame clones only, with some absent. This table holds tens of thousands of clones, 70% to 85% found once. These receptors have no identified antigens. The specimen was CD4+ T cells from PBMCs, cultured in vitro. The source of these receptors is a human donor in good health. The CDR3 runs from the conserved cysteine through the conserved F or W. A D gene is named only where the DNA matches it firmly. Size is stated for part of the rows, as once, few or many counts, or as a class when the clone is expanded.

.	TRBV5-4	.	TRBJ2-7	CASSLDTAYEQYF	TGTGCCAGCAGCTTGGATACAGCCTACGAGCAGTACTTC
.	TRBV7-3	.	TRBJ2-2	CASSPMEAGELFF	TGTGCCAGCAGTCCAATGGAAGCCGGGGAGCTGTTTTTT
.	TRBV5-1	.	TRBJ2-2	CASSFFPVAENTGELFF	TGCGCCAGCAGCTTTTTTCCGGTAGCGGAGAACACCGGGGAGCTGTTTTTT
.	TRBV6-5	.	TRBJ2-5	CASRLPRQGKETQYF	TGTGCCAGCAGGCTCCCTCGCCAGGGAAAAGAGACCCAGTACTTC
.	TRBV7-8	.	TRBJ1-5	CASSWSRLQPQHF	TGTGCCAGCAGCTGGAGCCGCTTGCAGCCCCAGCATTTT
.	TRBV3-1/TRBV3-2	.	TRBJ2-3	CASSPSNSRSDTQYF	TGTGCCAGCAGCCCCAGTAATAGCAGGTCAGATACGCAGTATTTT
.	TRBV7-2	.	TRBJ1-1	CANKRQNTEAFF	TGTGCCAACAAGAGACAGAACACTGAAGCTTTCTTT
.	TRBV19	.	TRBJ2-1	CASTDYHGGNEQFF	TGTGCCAGTACCGACTACCACGGGGGCAATGAGCAGTTCTTC
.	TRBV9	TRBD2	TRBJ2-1	CASSTAAGGWEEQFF	TGTGCCAGCAGCACCGCAGCGGGGGGGTGGGAGGAGCAGTTCTTC
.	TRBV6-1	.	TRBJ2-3	CASSEAAISTDTQYF	TGTGCCAGCAGTGAAGCGGCCATTAGCACAGATACGCAGTATTTT
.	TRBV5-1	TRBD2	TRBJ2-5	CASSPSGRSQTQYF	TGCGCCAGCAGCCCTAGCGGGAGGTCCCAGACCCAGTACTTC
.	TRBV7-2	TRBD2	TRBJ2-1	CASSLRREGEQFF	TGTGCCAGCAGCTTACGGCGGGAGGGTGAGCAGTTCTTC
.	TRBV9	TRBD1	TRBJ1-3	CASSVAGGQLSGGNTIYF	TGTGCCAGCAGCGTGGCAGGGGGACAGCTTTCGGGGGGAAACACCATATATTTT
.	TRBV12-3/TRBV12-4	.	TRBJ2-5	CASREKTTQYF	TGTGCCAGCAGGGAAAAAACGACCCAGTACTTC
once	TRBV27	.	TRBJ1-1	CASSSPPRLNTEAFF	TGTGCCAGCAGTTCCCCGCCTCGTCTGAACACTGAAGCTTTCTTT
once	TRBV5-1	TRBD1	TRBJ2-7	CASSLDPGAGRGLAQYF	TGCGCCAGCAGCTTGGACCCGGGGGCGGGCAGGGGGCTCGCGCAGTACTTC
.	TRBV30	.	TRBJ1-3	CAWTEGRYSGNTIYF	TGTGCCTGGACCGAGGGCCGCTACTCTGGAAACACCATATATTTT
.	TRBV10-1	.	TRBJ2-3	CASRPGVDTQYF	TGCGCCAGCAGGCCGGGGGTTGATACGCAGTATTTT
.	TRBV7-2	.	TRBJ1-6	CASSLASGTPLHF	TGTGCCAGCAGCTTAGCGTCGGGGACACCCCTCCACTTT
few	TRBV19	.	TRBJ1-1	CATTPGVANTEAFF	TGTGCCACAACTCCCGGGGTTGCGAACACTGAAGCTTTCTTT
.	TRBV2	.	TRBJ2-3	CASSELDSSTDTQYF	TGTGCCAGCAGTGAATTGGACTCTAGCACAGATACGCAGTATTTT
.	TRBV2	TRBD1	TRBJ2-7	CASRGGQGAAYEQYF	TGTGCCAGCAGGGGCGGACAGGGGGCGGCCTACGAGCAGTACTTC
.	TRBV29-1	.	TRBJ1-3	CSVEDLNDSRNTIYF	TGCAGCGTTGAAGACCTCAATGACAGTCGTAACACCATATATTTT
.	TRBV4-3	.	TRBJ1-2	CASSQEFTVSYGYTF	TGCGCCAGCAGCCAAGAGTTTACAGTTTCATATGGCTACACCTTC
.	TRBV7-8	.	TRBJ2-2	CASSLAVGGGTGELFF	TGTGCCAGCAGCTTAGCGGTAGGAGGCGGCACCGGGGAGCTGTTTTTT
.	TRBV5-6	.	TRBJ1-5	CASSLWHISNQPQHF	TGTGCCAGCAGCTTGTGGCACATTAGCAATCAGCCCCAGCATTTT
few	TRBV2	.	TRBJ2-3	CASSPSGTVQYF	TGTGCCAGCAGCCCCTCAGGTACTGTGCAGTATTTT
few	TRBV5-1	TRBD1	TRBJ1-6	CASSQGRDRFNNSPLHF	TGCGCCAGCTCTCAAGGCCGGGACAGGTTCAATAATTCACCCCTCCACTTT
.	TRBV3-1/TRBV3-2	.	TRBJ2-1	CASSQDIGSYNEQFF	TGTGCCAGCAGCCAAGATATCGGGTCCTACAATGAGCAGTTCTTC
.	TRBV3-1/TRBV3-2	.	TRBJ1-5	CASSQDRGRNQPQHF	TGTGCCAGCAGCCAAGATCGGGGTCGCAATCAGCCCCAGCATTTT
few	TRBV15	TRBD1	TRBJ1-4	CATSSDRGLGKLFF	TGTGCCACCAGCTCAGACAGGGGGCTCGGAAAACTGTTTTTT
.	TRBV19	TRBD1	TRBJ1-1	CATGTDFMNTEAFF	TGTGCCACTGGGACAGATTTTATGAACACTGAAGCTTTCTTT
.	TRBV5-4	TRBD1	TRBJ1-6	CASSSGTGGSSPLHF	TGTGCCAGCAGCTCCGGGACAGGGGGCAGTTCACCCCTCCACTTT
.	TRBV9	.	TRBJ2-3	CASSVRGTSTDTQYF	TGTGCCAGCAGCGTCCGTGGCACTAGCACAGATACGCAGTATTTT
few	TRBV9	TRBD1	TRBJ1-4	CASSGGTGSNEKLFF	TGTGCCAGCAGCGGTGGGACAGGGTCTAATGAAAAACTGTTTTTT
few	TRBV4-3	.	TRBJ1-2	CASSQGQEHGYTF	TGCGCCAGCAGCCAAGGACAGGAGCATGGCTACACCTTC
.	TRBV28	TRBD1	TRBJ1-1	CASRLDRDAFF	TGTGCCAGCAGGCTGGACAGGGATGCTTTCTTT
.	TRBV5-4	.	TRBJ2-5	CASSLDPTRGFQETQYF	TGTGCCAGCAGCCTGGACCCAACGCGCGGGTTCCAAGAGACCCAGTACTTC
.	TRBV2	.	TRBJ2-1	CASSAPLEDEQFF	TGTGCCAGCAGTGCCCCCCTGGAGGATGAGCAGTTCTTC
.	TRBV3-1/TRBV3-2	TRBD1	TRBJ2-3	CASRRQGAADTQYF	TGTGCCAGCAGGAGACAGGGGGCTGCAGATACGCAGTATTTT
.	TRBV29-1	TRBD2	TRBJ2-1	CSVDASGRALSYNEQFF	TGCAGCGTTGACGCTAGCGGGAGGGCCCTCTCCTACAATGAGCAGTTCTTC
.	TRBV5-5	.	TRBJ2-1	CASSFAGISYNEQFF	TGTGCCAGCAGCTTTGCGGGGATCTCCTACAATGAGCAGTTCTTC
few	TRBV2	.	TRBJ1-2	CASRARQDNYGYTF	TGTGCCAGCAGAGCTCGACAGGATAACTATGGCTACACCTTC
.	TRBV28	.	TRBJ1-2	CASSLPSGSGYTF	TGTGCCAGCAGTTTACCGTCCGGATCTGGCTACACCTTC
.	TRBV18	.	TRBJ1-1	CASSPGGNTEAFF	TGTGCCAGCTCACCCGGAGGGAACACTGAAGCTTTCTTT
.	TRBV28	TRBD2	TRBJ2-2	CASSLRLAGTGELFF	TGTGCCAGCAGTTTAAGGCTAGCGGGCACCGGGGAGCTGTTTTTT
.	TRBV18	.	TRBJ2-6	CASSLGLSTYSGANVLTF	TGTGCCAGCTCACTGGGACTTTCCACGTACTCTGGGGCCAACGTCCTGACTTTC
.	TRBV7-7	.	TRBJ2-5	CASSPQGGRQETQYF	TGTGCCAGCAGCCCACAAGGAGGGCGCCAAGAGACCCAGTACTTC
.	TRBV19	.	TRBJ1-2	CASIIASGPQSPYGYTF	TGTGCCAGCATCATAGCCTCGGGGCCTCAATCCCCCTATGGCTACACCTTC
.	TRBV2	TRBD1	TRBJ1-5	CASRGTGARNQPQHF	TGTGCCAGCAGGGGGACAGGGGCGCGCAATCAGCCCCAGCATTTT
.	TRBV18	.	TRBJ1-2	CASSYRATRGYTF	TGTGCCAGCTCATACAGGGCCACGAGGGGCTACACCTTC
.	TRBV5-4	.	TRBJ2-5	CASSGAGSLGETQYF	TGTGCCAGCAGTGGAGCCGGGAGCCTCGGAGAGACCCAGTACTTC
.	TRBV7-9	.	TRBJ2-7	CASSLDIQGHEQYF	TGTGCCAGCAGCTTAGACATCCAGGGACACGAGCAGTACTTC
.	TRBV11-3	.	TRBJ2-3	CASSLGGGTDTQYF	TGTGCCAGCAGCTTAGGTGGGGGCACAGATACGCAGTATTTT
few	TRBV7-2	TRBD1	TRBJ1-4	CASSLQTGAANEKLFF	TGTGCCAGCAGCCTCCAGACAGGGGCTGCTAATGAAAAACTGTTTTTT
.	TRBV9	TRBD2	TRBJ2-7	CASSAGGPIGGEQYF	TGTGCCAGCAGCGCGGGGGGACCAATCGGTGGCGAGCAGTACTTC